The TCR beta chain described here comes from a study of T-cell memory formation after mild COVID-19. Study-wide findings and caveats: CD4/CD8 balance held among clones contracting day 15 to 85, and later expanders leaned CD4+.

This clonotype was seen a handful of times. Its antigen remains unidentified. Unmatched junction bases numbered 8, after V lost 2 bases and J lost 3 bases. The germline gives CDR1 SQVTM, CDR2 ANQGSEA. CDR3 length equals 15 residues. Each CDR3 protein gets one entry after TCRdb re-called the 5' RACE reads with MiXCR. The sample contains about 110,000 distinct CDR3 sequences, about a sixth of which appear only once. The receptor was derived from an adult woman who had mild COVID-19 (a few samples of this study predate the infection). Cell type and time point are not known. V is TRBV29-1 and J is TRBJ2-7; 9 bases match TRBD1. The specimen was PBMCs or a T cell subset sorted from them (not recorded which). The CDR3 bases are TGCAGCGTTGAATTCCGGACAGGGGCCTACTACGAGCAGTACTTC. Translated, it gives CSVEFRTGAYYEQYF.